The clone carrying this T cell receptor beta chain was counted a single time. This entry comes from a study of cytomegalovirus exposure and HLA in healthy donors. About the study: There were 350 to 400 genotyped donors. Of these, 81% fell in the genetic ancestry cluster associated with self-reported Caucasian donors.

With 60 Vbeta and 13 Jbeta primers, the PCR was carried out. Sequenced by immunoSEQ multiplex PCR; TCRdb stores in-frame clones only, minus some. This table holds approximately 150,000 clones, 70% to 80% found once. Between the trimmed V and J ends, which lost 5 bases and 2 bases, there was a span of 16 bases. There are 15 residues in the CDR3. From germline, CDR1 is MNHNS and CDR2 SASEGT. Despite likely unrecorded immune exposures, the donors were nominally healthy at the time of sampling. This TCR was sampled from a woman in her forties in good health and CMV-seronegative. The chain uses TRBV6-1 and TRBJ2-7; D might be TRBD1 (8 bases). The sequencing input was PBMCs. The DNA for the CDR3 is TGTGCCAGCAGTCGCGGGGGACAGGTTGCCTACGAGCAGTACTTC. Protein sequence: CASSRGGQVAYEQYF.